This T cell receptor beta chain was sequenced in a study of blood T cell repertoires in COVID-19. Study-wide background: Whether acute or convalescent, the COVID-19 samples came from the United States, Italy and Spain. The analysed material was cDNA or gDNA that came from T cells, B-cell-depleted T cells, or PBMCs.

Original handling: Reference gene primer amplification in the assay estimated nucleated cell counts. Data came from immunoSEQ multiplex PCR; TCRdb stores just in-frame clones and leaves some out. The D gene and trimming were derived from the DNA, and the V and J assignments and clone size from that table. The profile shows 100,000 to 150,000 clones, 85% of them singletons. CDR1 and CDR2 (germline): LGHNA, YSLEER. The CDR3 is made up of 14 amino acids. The V end was cut by 2 bases, the J end by 1 base, with 7 bases between. This receptor was identified in a woman aged 80 or over with acute or convalescent COVID-19. The sample consisted of peripheral blood. The V gene is TRBV4-3, the J gene TRBJ2-3, with D tentatively TRBD2 (6 bases). The CDR3 coding sequence is TGCGCCAGCAGCCAATGGGGGGGCACAGATACGCAGTATTTT. This translates into CASSQWGGTDTQYF.